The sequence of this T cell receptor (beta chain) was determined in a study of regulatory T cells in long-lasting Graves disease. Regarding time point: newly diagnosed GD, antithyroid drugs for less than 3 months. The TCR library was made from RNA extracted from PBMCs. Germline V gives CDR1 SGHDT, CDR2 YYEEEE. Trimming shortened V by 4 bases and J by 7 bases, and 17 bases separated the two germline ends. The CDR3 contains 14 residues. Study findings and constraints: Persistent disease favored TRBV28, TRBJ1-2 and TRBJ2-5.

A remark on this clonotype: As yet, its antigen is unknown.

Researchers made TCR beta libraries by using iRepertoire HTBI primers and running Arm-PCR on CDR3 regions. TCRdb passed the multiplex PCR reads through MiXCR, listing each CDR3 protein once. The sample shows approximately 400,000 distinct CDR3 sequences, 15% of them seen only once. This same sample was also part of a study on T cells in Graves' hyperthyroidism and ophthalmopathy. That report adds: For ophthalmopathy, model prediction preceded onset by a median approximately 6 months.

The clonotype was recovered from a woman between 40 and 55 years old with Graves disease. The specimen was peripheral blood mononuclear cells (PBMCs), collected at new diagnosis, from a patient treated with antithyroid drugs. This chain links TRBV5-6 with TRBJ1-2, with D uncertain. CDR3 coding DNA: TGTGCCAGCAGCCGAGGAGGAGGGTTTTCTGGCTACACCTTC. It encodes CASSRGGGFSGYTF. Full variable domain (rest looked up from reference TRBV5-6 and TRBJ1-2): DAGVTQSPTHLIKTRGQQVTLRCSPKSGHDTVSWYQQALGQGPQFIFQYYEEEERQRGNFPDRFSGHQFPNYSSELNVNALLLGDSALYLCASSRGGGFSGYTFGSGTRLTVV.